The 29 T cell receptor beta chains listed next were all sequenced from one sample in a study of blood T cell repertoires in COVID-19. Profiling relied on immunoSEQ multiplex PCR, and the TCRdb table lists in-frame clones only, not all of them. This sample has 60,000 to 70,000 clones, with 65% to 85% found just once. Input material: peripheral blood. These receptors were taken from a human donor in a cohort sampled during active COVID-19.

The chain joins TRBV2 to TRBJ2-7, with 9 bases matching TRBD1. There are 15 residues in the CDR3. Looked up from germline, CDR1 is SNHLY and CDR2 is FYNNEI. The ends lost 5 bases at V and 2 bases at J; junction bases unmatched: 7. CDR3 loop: CASSSGTGYPYEQYF. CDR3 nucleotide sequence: TGTGCCAGCAGTTCCGGGACAGGGTATCCCTACGAGCAGTACTTC.

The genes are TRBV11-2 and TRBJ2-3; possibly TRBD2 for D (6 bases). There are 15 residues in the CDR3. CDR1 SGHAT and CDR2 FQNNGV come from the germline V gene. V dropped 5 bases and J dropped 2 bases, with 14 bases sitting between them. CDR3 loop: CASSPLAVNTDTQYF. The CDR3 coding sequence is TGTGCCAGCAGCCCCTTAGCGGTGAACACAGATACGCAGTATTTT.

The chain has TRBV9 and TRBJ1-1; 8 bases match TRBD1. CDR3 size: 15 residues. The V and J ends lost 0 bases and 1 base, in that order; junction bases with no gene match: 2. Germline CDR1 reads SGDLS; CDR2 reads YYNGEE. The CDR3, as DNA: TGTGCCAGCAGCGTAGTTGGGACAGGGAACACTGAAGCTTTCTTT. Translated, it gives CASSVVGTGNTEAFF.

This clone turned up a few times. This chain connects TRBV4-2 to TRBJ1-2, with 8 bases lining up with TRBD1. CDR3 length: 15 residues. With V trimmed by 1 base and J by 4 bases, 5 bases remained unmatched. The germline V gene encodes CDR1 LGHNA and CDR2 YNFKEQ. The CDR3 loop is CASSQGTGKGYGYTF. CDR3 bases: TGTGCCAGCAGCCAAGGGACAGGGAAGGGCTATGGCTACACCTTC.

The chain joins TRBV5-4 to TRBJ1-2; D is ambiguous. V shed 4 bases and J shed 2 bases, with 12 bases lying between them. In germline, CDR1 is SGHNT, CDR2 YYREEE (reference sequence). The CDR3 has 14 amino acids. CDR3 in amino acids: CASSPIPRNYGYTF. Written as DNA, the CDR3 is TGTGCCAGCAGCCCGATCCCCAGAAACTATGGCTACACCTTC.

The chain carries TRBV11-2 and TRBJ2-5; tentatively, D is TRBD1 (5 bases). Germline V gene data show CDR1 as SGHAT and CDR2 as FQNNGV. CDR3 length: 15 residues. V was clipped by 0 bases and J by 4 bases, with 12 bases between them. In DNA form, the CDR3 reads TGTGCCAGCAGCTTAGATAAGGGGCACGGAGAGACCCAGTACTTC. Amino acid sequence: CASSLDKGHGETQYF. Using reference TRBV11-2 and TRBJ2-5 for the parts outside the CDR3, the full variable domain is EAGVAQSPRYKIIEKRQSVAFWCNPISGHATLYWYQQILGQGPKLLIQFQNNGVVDDSQLPKDRFSAERLKGVDSTLKIQPAKLEDSAVYLCASSLDKGHGETQYFGPGTRLLVL.

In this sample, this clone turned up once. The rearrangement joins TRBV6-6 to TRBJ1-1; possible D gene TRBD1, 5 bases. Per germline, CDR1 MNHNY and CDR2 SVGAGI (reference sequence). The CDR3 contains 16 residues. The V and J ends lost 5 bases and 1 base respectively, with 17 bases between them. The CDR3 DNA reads TGTGCCAGCAGTCCCCCCCAGGGAAGAGGGAACACTGAAGCTTTCTTT. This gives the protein CASSPPQGRGNTEAFF.

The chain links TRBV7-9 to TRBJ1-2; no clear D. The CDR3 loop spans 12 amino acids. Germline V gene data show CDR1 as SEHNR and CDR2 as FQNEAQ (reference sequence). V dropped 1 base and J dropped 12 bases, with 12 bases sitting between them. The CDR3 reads CASSLDRGFDTF. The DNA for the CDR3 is TGTGCCAGCAGCTTAGATCGGGGATTCGACACCTTC.

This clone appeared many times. The CDR3 region is CASSLGPGSYNEQFF. CDR3 DNA sequence: TGCGCCAGCAGCTTGGGGCCGGGTTCCTACAATGAGCAGTTCTTC. The rearrangement uses TRBV5-1 and TRBJ2-1; no definite D call. The CDR3 is made up of 15 amino acids. Between the trimmed V and J ends, which lost 0 bases and 1 base, there was a span of 8 bases. Germline loops: CDR1 SGHRS, CDR2 YFSETQ.

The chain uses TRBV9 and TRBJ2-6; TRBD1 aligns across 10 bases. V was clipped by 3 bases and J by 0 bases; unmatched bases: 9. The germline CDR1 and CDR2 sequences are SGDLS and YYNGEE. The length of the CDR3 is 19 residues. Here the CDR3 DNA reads TGTGCCAGCAGCGGCCGGGACAGGGGAATCTTCTCTGGGGCCAACGTCCTGACTTTC. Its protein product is CASSGRDRGIFSGANVLTF.

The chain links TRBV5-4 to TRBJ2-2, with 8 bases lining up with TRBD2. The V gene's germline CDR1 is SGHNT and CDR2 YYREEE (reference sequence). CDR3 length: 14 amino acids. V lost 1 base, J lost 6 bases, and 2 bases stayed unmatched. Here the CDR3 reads CASSLYGGAGELFF. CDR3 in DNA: TGTGCCAGCAGCTTGTACGGGGGGGCCGGGGAGCTGTTTTTT.

The CDR3 here is CASSLTRTGGHGYTF. Here the CDR3 DNA reads TGTGCCAGCAGCTTAACGAGGACAGGGGGCCATGGCTACACCTTC. The rearrangement joins TRBV7-2 to TRBJ1-2, with TRBD1 matching over 11 bases. This CDR3 has 15 amino acids. Looked up from germline, CDR1 is SGHTA and CDR2 is FQGNSA. V gave up 2 bases and J gave up 6 bases; unmatched junction bases: 5.

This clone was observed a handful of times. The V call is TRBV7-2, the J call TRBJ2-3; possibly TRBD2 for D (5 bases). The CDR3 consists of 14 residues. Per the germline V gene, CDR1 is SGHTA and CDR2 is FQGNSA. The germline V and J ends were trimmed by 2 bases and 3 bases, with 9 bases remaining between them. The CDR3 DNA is TGTGCCAGCAGCTTAACTAGTTCGACAGATACGCAGTATTTT. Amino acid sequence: CASSLTSSTDTQYF. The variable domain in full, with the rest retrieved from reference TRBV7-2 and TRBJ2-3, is GAGVSQSPSNKVTEKGKDVELRCDPISGHTALYWYRQSLGQGLEFLIYFQGNSAPDKSGLPSDRFSAERTGGSVSTLTIQRTQQEDSAVYLCASSLTSSTDTQYFGPGTRLTVL.

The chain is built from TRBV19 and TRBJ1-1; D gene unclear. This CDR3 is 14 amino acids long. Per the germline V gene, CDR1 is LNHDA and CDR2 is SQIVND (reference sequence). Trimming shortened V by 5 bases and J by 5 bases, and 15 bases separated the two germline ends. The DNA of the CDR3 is TGTGCCAGTAGTGTATCAGGTGTTAGGACTGAAGCTTTCTTT. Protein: CASSVSGVRTEAFF.

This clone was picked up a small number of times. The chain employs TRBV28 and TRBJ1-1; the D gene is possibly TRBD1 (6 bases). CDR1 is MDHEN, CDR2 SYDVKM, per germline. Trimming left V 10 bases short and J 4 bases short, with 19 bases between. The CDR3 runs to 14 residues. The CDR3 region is CATTLAGESTEAFF. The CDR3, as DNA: TGTGCCACCACCCTGGCAGGGGAAAGCACTGAAGCTTTCTTT.

The DNA of the CDR3 is TGTGCCAGCAGCCGGGGCAGCGGGGGGGTTAACACCGGGGAGCTGTTTTTT. As protein: CASSRGSGGVNTGELFF. The V and J genes are TRBV11-2 and TRBJ2-2; 10 bases are a match to TRBD2. V lost 5 bases and J lost 2; bases outside the gene matches: 8. The CDR3 length is 17 residues. Germline assignment: CDR1 SGHAT and CDR2 FQNNGV.

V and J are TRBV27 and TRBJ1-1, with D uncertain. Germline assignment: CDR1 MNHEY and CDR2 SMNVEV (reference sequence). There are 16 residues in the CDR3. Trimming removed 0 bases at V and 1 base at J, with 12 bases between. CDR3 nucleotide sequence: TGTGCCAGCAGTTTATCCGGCCGAGCGAGGAACACTGAAGCTTTCTTT. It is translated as CASSLSGRARNTEAFF.

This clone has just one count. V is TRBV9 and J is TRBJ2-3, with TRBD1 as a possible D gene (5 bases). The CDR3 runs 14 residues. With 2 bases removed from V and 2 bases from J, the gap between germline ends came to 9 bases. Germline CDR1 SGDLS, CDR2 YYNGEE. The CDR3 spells CASSVGQSTDTQYF. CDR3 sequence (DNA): TGTGCCAGCAGCGTGGGGCAGTCCACAGATACGCAGTATTTT.

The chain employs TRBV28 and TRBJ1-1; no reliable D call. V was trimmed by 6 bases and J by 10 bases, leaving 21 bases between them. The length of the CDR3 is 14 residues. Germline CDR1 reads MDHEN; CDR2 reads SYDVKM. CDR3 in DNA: TGTGCCAGCAGAGTGGCGTCGGGGTCGAGTGCAGCTTTCTTT. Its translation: CASRVASGSSAAFF.

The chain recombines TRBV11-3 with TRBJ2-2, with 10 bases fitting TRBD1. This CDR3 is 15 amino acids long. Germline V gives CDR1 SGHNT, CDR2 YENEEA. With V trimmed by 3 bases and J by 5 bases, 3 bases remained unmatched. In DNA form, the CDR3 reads TGTGCCAGCAGCTTGGGACAGGGGTCTACCGGGGAGCTGTTTTTT. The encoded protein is CASSLGQGSTGELFF.

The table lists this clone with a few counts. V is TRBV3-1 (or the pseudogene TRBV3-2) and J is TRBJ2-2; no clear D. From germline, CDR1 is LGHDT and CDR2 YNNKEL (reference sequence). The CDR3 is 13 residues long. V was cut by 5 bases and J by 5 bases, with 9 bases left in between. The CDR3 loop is CASSFVRTGELFF. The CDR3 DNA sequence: TGTGCCAGCAGCTTTGTTAGAACCGGGGAGCTGTTTTTT.

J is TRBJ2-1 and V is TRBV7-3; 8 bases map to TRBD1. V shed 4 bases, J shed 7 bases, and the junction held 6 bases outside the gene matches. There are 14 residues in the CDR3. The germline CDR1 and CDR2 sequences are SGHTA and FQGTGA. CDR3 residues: CASSSADRVNEQFF. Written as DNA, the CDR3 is TGTGCCAGCAGCTCCGCGGACAGGGTAAATGAGCAGTTCTTC.

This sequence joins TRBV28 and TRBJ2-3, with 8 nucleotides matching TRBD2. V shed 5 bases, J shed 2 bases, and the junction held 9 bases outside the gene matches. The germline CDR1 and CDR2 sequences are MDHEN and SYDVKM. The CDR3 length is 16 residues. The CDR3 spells CASSRPGRGDTDTQYF. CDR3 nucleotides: TGTGCCAGCAGTCGACCCGGGCGGGGGGACACAGATACGCAGTATTTT.

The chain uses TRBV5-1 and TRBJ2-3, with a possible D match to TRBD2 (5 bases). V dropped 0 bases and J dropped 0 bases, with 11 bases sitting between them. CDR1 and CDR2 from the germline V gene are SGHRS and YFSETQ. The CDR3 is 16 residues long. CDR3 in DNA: TGCGCCAGCAGCTTGGCCTCGGCTAGCAGCACAGATACGCAGTATTTT. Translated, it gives CASSLASASSTDTQYF.

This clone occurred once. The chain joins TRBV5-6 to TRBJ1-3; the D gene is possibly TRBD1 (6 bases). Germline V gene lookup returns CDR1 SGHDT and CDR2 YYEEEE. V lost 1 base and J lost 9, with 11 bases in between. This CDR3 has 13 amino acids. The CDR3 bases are TGTGCCAGCAGCTTGCCGACAGGACCCACCATATATTTT. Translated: CASSLPTGPTIYF.

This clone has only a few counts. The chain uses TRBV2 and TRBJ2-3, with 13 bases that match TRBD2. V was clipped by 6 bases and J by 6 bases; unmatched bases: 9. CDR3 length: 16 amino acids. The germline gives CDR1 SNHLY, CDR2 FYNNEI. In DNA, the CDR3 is TGTGCCAGCAGACCGGGACTAGCGGGACTGGGGGATACGCAGTATTTT. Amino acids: CASRPGLAGLGDTQYF.

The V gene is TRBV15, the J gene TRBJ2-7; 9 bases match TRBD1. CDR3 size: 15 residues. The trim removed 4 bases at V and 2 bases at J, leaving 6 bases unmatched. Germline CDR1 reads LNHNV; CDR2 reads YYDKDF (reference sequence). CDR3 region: CATSNGGQGAYEQYF. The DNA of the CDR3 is TGTGCCACCAGCAATGGGGGACAGGGAGCCTACGAGCAGTACTTC.

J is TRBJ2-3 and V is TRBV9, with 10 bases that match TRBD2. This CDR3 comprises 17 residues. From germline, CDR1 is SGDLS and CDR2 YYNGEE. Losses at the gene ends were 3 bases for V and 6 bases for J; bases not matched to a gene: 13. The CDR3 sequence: CASSAGLAGAVRDTQYF. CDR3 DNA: TGTGCCAGCAGCGCGGGTCTAGCGGGGGCTGTCCGGGATACGCAGTATTTT.

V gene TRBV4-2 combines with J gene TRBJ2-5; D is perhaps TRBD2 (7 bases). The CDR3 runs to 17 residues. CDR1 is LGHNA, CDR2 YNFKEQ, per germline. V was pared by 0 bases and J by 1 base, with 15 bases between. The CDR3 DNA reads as TGTGCCAGCAGCCAAGATCCCCGGGGGGCTTTCCAAGAGACCCAGTACTTC. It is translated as CASSQDPRGAFQETQYF.